This T cell receptor beta chain was captured by sequencing in a study of vaccination and CD4 T cells after COVID-19. V trimming: 6 bases; J trimming: 6 bases; junction bases outside the gene matches: 9. This CDR3 contains 13 residues. Germline assignment: CDR1 DFQATT and CDR2 SNEGSKA (reference sequence). This clonotype was seen a handful of times. Antigen specificity is unknown. Treatment defined: approximately 9-day PBMC culture with coronavirus spike peptide pools or control peptides (ViraFEST assay). Cultured CD4+ T cell DNA underwent sequencing with the Oncomine TCR Beta short-read assay. TCRdb used MiXCR to reprocess the PCR reads, holding one entry per CDR3 protein. The table records over 12,000 distinct CDR3 sequences, 33% of them present only once.

The sample in question was CD4+ T cells from blood, cultured in vitro, obtained after SARS-CoV-2 vaccination. This chain joins TRBV20-1 and TRBJ2-3; 7 bases match TRBD2. This receptor was obtained from a human donor who had recovered from COVID-19. CDR3 protein: CSAELGGSDTQYF. As DNA, the CDR3 is TGCAGTGCCGAGTTGGGCGGGAGCGATACGCAGTATTTT.